A few counts support the clone carrying this TCR beta chain. The target antigen is unknown. This same CDR3 is encoded by further DNA sequences in the sample. This entry belongs to a study of T cell repertoires in ileal Crohn's disease. Study-wide background: Patients had a median roughly 8-year disease duration, and over 30% were active smokers. Every patient was operated on for stricturing (61%) or penetrating (about 40%) complications.

Repertoires were generated with immunoSEQ multiplex PCR, while TCRdb's copy carries only in-frame clones and drops some. The repertoire consists of over 14,000 clones, with less than 85% occurring once and the leading ten covering 4% to 4.5%. This CDR3 has 15 residues. Looked up from germline, CDR1 is MNHEY and CDR2 is SMNVEV (reference sequence). V gave up 6 bases and J gave up 4 bases; unmatched junction bases: 10. Points from the study as a whole: Clonal expansions were more frequent in active smokers than non-smokers at surgery. All patients with clonality above 26.8% had endoscopic recurrence.

The sequence derives from an adult with Crohn's disease. The sample was ileal tissue. The chain recombines TRBV27 with TRBJ2-7, with 9 bases aligning to TRBD2. The CDR3 nucleotides read TGTGCCAGCAGCTCGTGGCGGGGGGGAGCTTACGAGCAGTACTTC. Encoded protein: CASSSWRGGAYEQYF.